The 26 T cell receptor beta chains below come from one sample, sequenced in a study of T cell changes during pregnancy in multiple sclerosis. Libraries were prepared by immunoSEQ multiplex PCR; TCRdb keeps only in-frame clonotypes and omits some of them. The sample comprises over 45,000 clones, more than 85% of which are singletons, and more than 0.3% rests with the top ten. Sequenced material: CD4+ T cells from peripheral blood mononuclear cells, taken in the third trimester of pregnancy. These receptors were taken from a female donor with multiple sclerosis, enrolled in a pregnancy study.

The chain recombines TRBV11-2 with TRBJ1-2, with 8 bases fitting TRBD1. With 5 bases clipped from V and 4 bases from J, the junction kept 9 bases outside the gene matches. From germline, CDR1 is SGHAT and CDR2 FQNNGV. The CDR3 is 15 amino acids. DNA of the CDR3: TGTGCCAGCAGCCCCTCGACAGGGGCGGGCTATGGCTACACCTTC. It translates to CASSPSTGAGYGYTF.

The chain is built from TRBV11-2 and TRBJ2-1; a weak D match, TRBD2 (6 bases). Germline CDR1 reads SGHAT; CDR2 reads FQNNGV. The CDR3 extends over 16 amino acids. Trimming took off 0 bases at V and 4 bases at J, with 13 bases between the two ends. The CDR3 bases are TGTGCCAGCAGCTTAGATCTGGCAGGAGGGTACAATGAGCAGTTCTTC. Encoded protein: CASSLDLAGGYNEQFF.

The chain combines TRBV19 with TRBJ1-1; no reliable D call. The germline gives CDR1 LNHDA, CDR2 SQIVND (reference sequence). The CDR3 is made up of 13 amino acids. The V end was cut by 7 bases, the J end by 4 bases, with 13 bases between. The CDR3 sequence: CASKAAEITEAFF. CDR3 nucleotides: TGTGCCAGTAAGGCAGCGGAAATCACTGAAGCTTTCTTT.

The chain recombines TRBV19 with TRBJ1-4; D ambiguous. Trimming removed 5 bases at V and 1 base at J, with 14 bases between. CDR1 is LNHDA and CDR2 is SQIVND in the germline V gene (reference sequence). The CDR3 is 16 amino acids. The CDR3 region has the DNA TGTGCCAGTAGTTTGCAGGCACCCTTAACTAATGAAAAACTGTTTTTT. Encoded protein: CASSLQAPLTNEKLFF.

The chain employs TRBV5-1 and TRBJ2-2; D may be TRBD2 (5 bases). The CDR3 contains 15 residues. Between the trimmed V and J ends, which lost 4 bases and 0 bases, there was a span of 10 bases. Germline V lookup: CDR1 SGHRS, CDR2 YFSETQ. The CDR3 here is CASSDGSANTGELFF. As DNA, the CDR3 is TGCGCCAGCAGCGACGGTAGCGCGAACACCGGGGAGCTGTTTTTT.

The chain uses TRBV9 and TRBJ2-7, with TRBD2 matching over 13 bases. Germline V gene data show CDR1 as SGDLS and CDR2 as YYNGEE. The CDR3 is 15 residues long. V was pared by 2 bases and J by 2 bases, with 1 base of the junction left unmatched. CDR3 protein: CASSVGTSGAYEQYF. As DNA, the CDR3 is TGTGCCAGCAGCGTCGGGACTAGCGGGGCCTACGAGCAGTACTTC.

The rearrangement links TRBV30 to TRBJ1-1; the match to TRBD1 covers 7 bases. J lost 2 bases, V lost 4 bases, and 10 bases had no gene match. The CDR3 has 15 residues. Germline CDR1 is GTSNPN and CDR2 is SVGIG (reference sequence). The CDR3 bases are TGTGCCTGGACAGGGACAGTGGGGGCTAACACTGAAGCTTTCTTT. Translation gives CAWTGTVGANTEAFF.

The CDR3 coding sequence is TGTGCCAGCAGGGGGGCTACAGATACGCAGTATTTT. The encoded protein is CASRGATDTQYF. The chain carries TRBV6-5 and TRBJ2-3; TRBD1 might be the D (6 bases). V lost 6 bases, J lost 3 bases, and 7 bases lay in between. Per germline, CDR1 MNHEY and CDR2 SVGAGI. This CDR3 is 12 amino acids long.

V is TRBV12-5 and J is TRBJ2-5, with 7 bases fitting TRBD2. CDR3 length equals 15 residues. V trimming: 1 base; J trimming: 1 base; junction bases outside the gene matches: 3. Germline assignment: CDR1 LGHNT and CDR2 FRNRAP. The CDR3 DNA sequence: TGTGCTAGTGGTTTGGGGGAGGGGATCCAAGAGACCCAGTACTTC. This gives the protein CASGLGEGIQETQYF.

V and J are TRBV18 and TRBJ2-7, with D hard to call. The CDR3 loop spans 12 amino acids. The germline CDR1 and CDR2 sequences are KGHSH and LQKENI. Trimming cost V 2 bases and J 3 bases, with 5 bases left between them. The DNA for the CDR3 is TGTGCCAGCTCACCAGACATCTACGAGCAGTACTTC. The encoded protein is CASSPDIYEQYF.

In DNA, the CDR3 is TGTGCCAGCAGCTCCGAGACAGGGATCGAGCAGTACTTC. This translates into CASSSETGIEQYF. The chain joins TRBV5-5 to TRBJ2-7, with TRBD1 matching over 7 bases. The CDR3 is 13 residues long. CDR1 is SGHKS and CDR2 is YYEKEE in the germline V gene (reference sequence). Unmatched junction bases numbered 6, after V lost 3 bases and J lost 6 bases.

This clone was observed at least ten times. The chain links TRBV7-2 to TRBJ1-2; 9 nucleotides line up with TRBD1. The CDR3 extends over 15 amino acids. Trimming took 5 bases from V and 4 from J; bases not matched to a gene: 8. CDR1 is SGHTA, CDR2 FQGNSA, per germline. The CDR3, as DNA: TGTGCCAGCAGCACACAGGGGGCAAATATCTATGGCTACACCTTC. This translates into CASSTQGANIYGYTF.

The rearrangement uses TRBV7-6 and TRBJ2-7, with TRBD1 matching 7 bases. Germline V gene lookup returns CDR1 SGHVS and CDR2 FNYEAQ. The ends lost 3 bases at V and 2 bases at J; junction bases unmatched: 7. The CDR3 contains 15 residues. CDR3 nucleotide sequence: TGTGCCAGCAGCTTCTCATCTCAGGGGGCCTACGAGCAGTACTTC. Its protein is CASSFSSQGAYEQYF. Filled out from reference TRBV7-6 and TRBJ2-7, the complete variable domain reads GAGVSQSPRYKVTKRGQDVALRCDPISGHVSLYWYRQALGQGPEFLTYFNYEAQQDKSGLPNDRFSAERPEGSISTLTIQRTEQRDSAMYRCASSFSSQGAYEQYFGPGTRLTVT.

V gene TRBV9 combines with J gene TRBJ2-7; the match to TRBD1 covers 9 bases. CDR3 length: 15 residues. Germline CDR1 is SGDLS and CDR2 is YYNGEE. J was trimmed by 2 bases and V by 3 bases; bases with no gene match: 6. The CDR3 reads CASSDDRGGTYEQYF. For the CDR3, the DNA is TGTGCCAGCAGCGATGACAGGGGGGGGACCTACGAGCAGTACTTC.

The CDR3 DNA is TGCGCCAGCAGCTTGGCCCCCCCAGACTCTGGAAACACCATATATTTT. Amino acid sequence: CASSLAPPDSGNTIYF. The rearrangement links TRBV5-1 to TRBJ1-3; D uncertain. Germline loops: CDR1 SGHRS, CDR2 YFSETQ. The length of the CDR3 is 16 residues. V lost 0 bases and J lost 0, with 10 bases in between.

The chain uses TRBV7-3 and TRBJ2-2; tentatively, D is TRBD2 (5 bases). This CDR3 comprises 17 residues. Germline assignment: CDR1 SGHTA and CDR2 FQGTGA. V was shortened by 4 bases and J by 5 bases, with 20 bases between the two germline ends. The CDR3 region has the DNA TGTGCCAGCAGCTCCGTCTTTCGACCGGGGAAGACCGGGGAGCTGTTTTTT. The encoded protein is CASSSVFRPGKTGELFF.

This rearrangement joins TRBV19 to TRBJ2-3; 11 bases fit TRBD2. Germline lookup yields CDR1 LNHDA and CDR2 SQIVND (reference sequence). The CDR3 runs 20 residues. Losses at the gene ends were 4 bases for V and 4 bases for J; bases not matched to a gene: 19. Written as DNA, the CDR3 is TGTGCCAGTAGTAACCGCAAACTAGCGGGAGTTGGAGTTTGGGCAGATACGCAGTATTTT. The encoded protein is CASSNRKLAGVGVWADTQYF. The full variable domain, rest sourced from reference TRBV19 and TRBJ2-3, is DGGITQSPKYLFRKEGQNVTLSCEQNLNHDAMYWYRQDPGQGLRLIYYSQIVNDFQKGDIAEGYSVSREKKESFPLTVTSAQKNPTAFYLCASSNRKLAGVGVWADTQYFGPGTRLTVL.

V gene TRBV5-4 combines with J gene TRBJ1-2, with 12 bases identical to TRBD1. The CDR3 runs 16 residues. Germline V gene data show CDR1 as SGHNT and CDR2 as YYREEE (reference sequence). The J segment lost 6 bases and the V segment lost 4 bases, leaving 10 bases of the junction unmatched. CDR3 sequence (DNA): TGTGCCAGCAGCAAGGAGACCGGGACAGGGGGCGATGGCTACACCTTC. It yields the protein CASSKETGTGGDGYTF.

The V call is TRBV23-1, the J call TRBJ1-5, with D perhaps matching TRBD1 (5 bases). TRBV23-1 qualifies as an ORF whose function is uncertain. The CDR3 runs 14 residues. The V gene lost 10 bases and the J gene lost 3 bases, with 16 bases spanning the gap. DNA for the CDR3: TGCGCCAACGTGTGGAGGGGTGACAATCAGCCCCAGCATTTT. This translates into CANVWRGDNQPQHF.

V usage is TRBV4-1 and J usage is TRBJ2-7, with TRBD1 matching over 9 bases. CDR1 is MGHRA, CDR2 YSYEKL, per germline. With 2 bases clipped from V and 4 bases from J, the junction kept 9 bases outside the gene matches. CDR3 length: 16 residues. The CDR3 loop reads CASSQNPDRGSYEQYF. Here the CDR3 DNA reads TGCGCCAGCAGCCAAAACCCGGACAGGGGATCGTACGAGCAGTACTTC.

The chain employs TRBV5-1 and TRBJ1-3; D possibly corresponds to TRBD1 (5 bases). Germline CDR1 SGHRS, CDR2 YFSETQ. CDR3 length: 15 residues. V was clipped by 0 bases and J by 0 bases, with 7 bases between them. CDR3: CASSLGTNSGNTIYF. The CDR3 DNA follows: TGCGCCAGCAGCTTGGGGACAAACTCTGGAAACACCATATATTTT.

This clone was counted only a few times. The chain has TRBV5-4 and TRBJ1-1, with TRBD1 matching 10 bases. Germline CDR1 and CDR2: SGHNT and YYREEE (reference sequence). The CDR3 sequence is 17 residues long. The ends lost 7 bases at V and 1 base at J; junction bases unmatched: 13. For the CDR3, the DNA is TGTGCCAGCCTTCCACCCGGGACAGGGGACGCGAACACTGAAGCTTTCTTT. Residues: CASLPPGTGDANTEAFF.

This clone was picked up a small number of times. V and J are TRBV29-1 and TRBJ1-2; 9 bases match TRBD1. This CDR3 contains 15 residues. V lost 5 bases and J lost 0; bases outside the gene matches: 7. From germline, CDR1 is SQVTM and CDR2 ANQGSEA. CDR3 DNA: TGCAGCGTTCAGGGGACAGGGCCCTCTAACTATGGCTACACCTTC. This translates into CSVQGTGPSNYGYTF.

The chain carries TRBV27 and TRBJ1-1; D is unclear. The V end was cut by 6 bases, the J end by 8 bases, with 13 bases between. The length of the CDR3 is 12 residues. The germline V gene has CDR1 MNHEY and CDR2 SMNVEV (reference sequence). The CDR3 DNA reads TGTGCCAGCAGGGGGAGGAGTTTAGAAGCTTTCTTT. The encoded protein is CASRGRSLEAFF.

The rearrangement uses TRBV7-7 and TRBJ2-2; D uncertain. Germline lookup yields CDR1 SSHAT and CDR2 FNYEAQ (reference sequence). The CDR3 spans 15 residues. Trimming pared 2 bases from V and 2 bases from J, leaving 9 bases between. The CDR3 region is CASSLSPGNTGELFF. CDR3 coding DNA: TGTGCCAGCAGCTTATCCCCGGGTAACACCGGGGAGCTGTTTTTT.

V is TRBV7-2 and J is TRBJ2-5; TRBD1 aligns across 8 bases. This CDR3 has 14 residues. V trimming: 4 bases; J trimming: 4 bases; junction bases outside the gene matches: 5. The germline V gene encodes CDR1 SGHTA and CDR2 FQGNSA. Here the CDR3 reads CASSSRTGRETQYF. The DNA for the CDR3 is TGTGCCAGCAGCTCGAGGACAGGGCGAGAGACCCAGTACTTC.